This TCR beta chain originates from a study of T cell responses to AZD1222 COVID-19 vaccine. Study-wide findings and caveats: Mostly white British, mostly female donors; authors suggested clonal diversity may be underestimated. Vaccination with two AZD1222 doses was followed by a rise in Spike-specific TCR breadth and depth. Scientists sampled the repertoires only once the peak T cell response had passed. As reported, nearly half of all spike-specific TCRs target variant regions that are unmutated.

Clones were sequenced by immunoSEQ multiplex PCR, and TCRdb holds only the in-frame ones, with some missing. Of over 150,000 clones in the sample, 85% to 95% were seen once. Comment on this clone: Its antigen remains unknown.

The ends were cut back, 8 bases at V and 0 bases at J, with 7 bases in the middle. The length of the CDR3 is 12 residues. Looked up from germline, CDR1 is SGHAT and CDR2 is FQNNGV. This specimen was peripheral blood, taken 28 days after the second AZD1222 dose. The clonotype was recovered from an adult who received the AZD1222 COVID-19 vaccine. The gene calls are TRBV11-2 and TRBJ1-1, with D possibly matching TRBD1 (5 bases). CDR3 residues: CASSGMNTEAFF. The CDR3 DNA is TGTGCCAGCTCAGGGATGAACACTGAAGCTTTCTTT.